What follows are 13 T cell receptor beta chains derived from one specimen sequenced in a study of T cell responses to AZD1222 COVID-19 vaccine. Clones were sequenced by immunoSEQ multiplex PCR, and TCRdb holds only the in-frame ones, with some missing. The sample shows roughly 150,000 clones, approximately 90% of them seen only once. The sequenced sample was peripheral blood, obtained on day 0 of AZD1222 vaccination. These receptors originate from an adult in good health.

V and J are TRBV19 and TRBJ1-5; no definite D call. The CDR3 is made up of 12 amino acids. V lost 5 bases and J lost 6, with 8 bases in between. CDR1 is LNHDA, CDR2 SQIVND, per germline (reference sequence). The chain's CDR3 is CASSWGSQPQHF. The CDR3 DNA reads TGTGCCAGTAGTTGGGGAAGTCAGCCCCAGCATTTT. The full variable domain, in which reference TRBV19 and TRBJ1-5 provide the parts outside the CDR3, is DGGITQSPKYLFRKEGQNVTLSCEQNLNHDAMYWYRQDPGQGLRLIYYSQIVNDFQKGDIAEGYSVSREKKESFPLTVTSAQKNPTAFYLCASSWGSQPQHFGDGTRLSIL.

This clone appeared once. The rearrangement links TRBV30 to TRBJ2-5; the match to TRBD2 covers 7 bases. The V segment lost 4 bases and the J segment 5 bases; nucleotides outside the gene matches: 7. The CDR3 is 13 residues long. Germline V gives CDR1 GTSNPN, CDR2 SVGIG (reference sequence). CDR3 sequence: CAWTNAGVETQYF. The CDR3 bases are TGTGCCTGGACAAATGCGGGAGTGGAGACCCAGTACTTC.

V and J are TRBV25-1 and TRBJ2-6; D remains unclear. The length of the CDR3 is 18 residues. Germline values: CDR1 MGHDK, CDR2 SYGVNS. V was pared by 0 bases and J by 2 bases, with 14 bases between. CDR3 coding DNA: TGTGCCAGCAGTGAATATCGAGGTGGAGATACTGGGGCCAACGTCCTGACTTTC. Residues: CASSEYRGGDTGANVLTF.

V gene TRBV20-1 combines with J gene TRBJ2-7; D is unresolved. The CDR3 has 11 amino acids. The ends were cut back, 3 bases at V and 3 bases at J, with 6 bases in the middle. From germline, CDR1 is DFQATT and CDR2 SNEGSKA (reference sequence). The CDR3 region has the DNA TGCAGTGCTAGGGCTAGCTACGAGCAGTACTTC. Translation: CSARASYEQYF.

The chain joins TRBV7-9 to TRBJ1-4; D is unclear. CDR1 is SEHNR and CDR2 is FQNEAQ in the germline V gene (reference sequence). The CDR3 is made up of 14 amino acids. V was shortened by 1 base and J by 4 bases, with 7 bases between the two germline ends. CDR3 residues: CASSLDSRNEKLFF. The DNA of the CDR3 is TGTGCCAGCAGCTTAGACAGCCGTAATGAAAAACTGTTTTTT.

The chain employs TRBV5-5 and TRBJ2-6; TRBD2 might be the D (6 bases). CDR3 length: 18 residues. Trimming left V 2 bases short and J 0 bases short, with 15 bases between. CDR1 and CDR2 (germline): SGHKS, YYEKEE (reference sequence). The CDR3 region is CASSFLTLASSGANVLTF. The DNA of the CDR3 is TGTGCCAGCAGCTTTTTGACACTAGCTTCCTCTGGGGCCAACGTCCTGACTTTC. The whole variable domain, remainder taken from reference TRBV5-5 and TRBJ2-6, is DAGVTQSPTHLIKTRGQQVTLRCSPISGHKSVSWYQQVLGQGPQFIFQYYEKEERGRGNFPDRFSARQFPNYSSELNVNALLLGDSALYLCASSFLTLASSGANVLTFGAGSRLTVL.

The chain is built from TRBV2 and TRBJ2-1; 7 positions match TRBD1. Looked up from germline, CDR1 is SNHLY and CDR2 is FYNNEI. Trimming at V came to 2 bases and at J to 6 bases, leaving 7 bases not matched to a gene. This CDR3 region has 15 residues. CDR3 sequence (DNA): TGTGCCAGCAGTGAACTAGGGGGCCAACGCAATGAGCAGTTCTTC. It yields the protein CASSELGGQRNEQFF.

V and J are TRBV4-3 and TRBJ1-2, with 8 bases identical to TRBD1. CDR1 and CDR2 (germline): LGHNA, YSLEER. V lost 3 bases, J lost 8 bases, and 5 bases stayed unmatched. CDR3 length equals 13 residues. CDR3 loop: CASSHVTGGGYTF. The CDR3 region has the DNA TGCGCCAGCAGCCACGTAACAGGGGGGGGCTACACCTTC.

Concerning this clone itself: At one boundary the junction diverges from the germline segment, which might be a read error. The V and J genes are TRBV11-2 and TRBJ2-5, with 9 bases aligning to TRBD2. This CDR3 is built from 16 residues. Per germline, CDR1 SGHAT and CDR2 FQNNGV. CDR3 sequence reads: CASCLVPSGDQETQYF. The CDR3 DNA sequence: TGTGCCAGCTGCTTAGTGCCTAGCGGGGACCAAGAGACCCAGTACTTC.

The rearrangement links TRBV6-5 to TRBJ2-7; perhaps TRBD2 as D (5 bases). Germline CDR1 is MNHEY and CDR2 is SVGAGI. The CDR3 contains 14 residues. V was shortened by 2 bases and J by 5 bases, with 13 bases between the two germline ends. The CDR3 region has the DNA TGTGCCAGCAGTTACCGGGGATTGAAAGACGAGCAGTACTTC. Its translation: CASSYRGLKDEQYF.

The chain has TRBV12-3 or TRBV12-4 and TRBJ1-1; D unresolved. The V and J ends lost 3 bases and 1 base respectively, with 6 bases between them. The CDR3 totals 13 residues. The CDR3 DNA sequence: TGTGCCAGCAGTTTCACCTGGAACACTGAAGCTTTCTTT. This sequence encodes CASSFTWNTEAFF.

V and J are TRBV19 and TRBJ2-6, with TRBD1 as a possible D gene (6 bases). Germline values: CDR1 LNHDA, CDR2 SQIVND (reference sequence). The CDR3 length is 19 residues. V lost 6 bases and J 0 bases, leaving 21 bases between the germline ends. The CDR3 loop is CASRLTGILESSGANVLTF. The CDR3 bases are TGTGCCAGTAGGTTAACAGGGATCTTGGAAAGCTCTGGGGCCAACGTCCTGACTTTC.

J is TRBJ2-7 and V is TRBV7-6; 8 nucleotides line up with TRBD1. This CDR3 spans 15 amino acids. Per germline, CDR1 SGHVS and CDR2 FNYEAQ. V shed 4 bases and J 0 bases; nucleotides not matched to a gene: 5. The DNA of the CDR3 is TGTGCCAGCAGCTACGGACAGGGAAGCTCCTACGAGCAGTACTTC. Translated, it gives CASSYGQGSSYEQYF.